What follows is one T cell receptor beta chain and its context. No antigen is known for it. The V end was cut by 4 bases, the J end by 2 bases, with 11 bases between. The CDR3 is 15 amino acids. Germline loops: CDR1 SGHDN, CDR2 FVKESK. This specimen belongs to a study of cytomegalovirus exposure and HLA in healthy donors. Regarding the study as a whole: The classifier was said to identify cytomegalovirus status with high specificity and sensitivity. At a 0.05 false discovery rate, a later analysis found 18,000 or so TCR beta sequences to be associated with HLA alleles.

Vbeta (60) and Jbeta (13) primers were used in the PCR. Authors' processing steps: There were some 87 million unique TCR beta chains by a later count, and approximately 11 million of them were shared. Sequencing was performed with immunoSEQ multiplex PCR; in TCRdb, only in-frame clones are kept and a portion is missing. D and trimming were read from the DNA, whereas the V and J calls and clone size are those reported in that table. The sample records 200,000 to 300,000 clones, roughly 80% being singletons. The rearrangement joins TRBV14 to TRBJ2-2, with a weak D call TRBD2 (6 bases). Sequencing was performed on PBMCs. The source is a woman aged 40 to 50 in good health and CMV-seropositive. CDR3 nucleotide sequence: TGTGCCAGCAGCCGACGGGACTTCAACACCGGGGAGCTGTTTTTT. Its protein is CASSRRDFNTGELFF.